This TCR beta chain was identified during a study of blood T cell repertoires in COVID-19. About the research overall: Samples taken during acute and convalescent COVID-19 were collected in the United States, Italy and Spain. The cDNA or gDNA used as material had been derived from T cells, B-cell-depleted T cells, or PBMCs.

Original analysis: Amplification of reference gene primers provided the estimated nucleated cell counts. Clones were read by immunoSEQ multiplex PCR, and TCRdb kept only the in-frame ones, dropping some. The V and J calls and the clone size are those of that table, but D and trimming were determined from the DNA. The table shows hundreds of thousands of clones, with approximately 84% occurring only once. The CDR3 is 13 residues long. V was cut by 2 bases and J by 0 bases, with 5 bases left in between. CDR1 and CDR2 (germline): GTSNPN, SVGIG (reference sequence). The receptor's source is a man aged 40-55 years with acute or convalescent COVID-19. The gene calls are TRBV30 and TRBJ1-3; D is undetermined. Sample: peripheral blood. CDR3 protein: CAWSSNSGNTIYF. CDR3 nucleotides: TGTGCCTGGAGTAGCAACTCTGGAAACACCATATATTTT.